Following are 24 T cell receptor beta chains from one sample sequenced in a study of molecular identifiers for immune sequencing clone quantification (dated by TCRdb to 2016 to 2018). Libraries were constructed by PCR. Sequenced on an Illumina HiSeq 4000. In TCRdb, the public reads were trimmed at Q25 with fastp and aligned with MiXCR, with productive beta chains retained. Rows matching on CDR3 protein sequence are summarized as one entry with the most common DNA and genes. Present in this sample are 70,000 to 95,000 distinct CDR3 sequences, roughly 20% of which were seen just once. Roughly 0.85% of the sample lies in the top ten. Material: naive CD8+ T cells from blood, with Jurkat cell RNA spiked in. The sample's cell subset or site, from its label and the paper: FACS-sorted CD8+CD4-CCR7+CD45RA+ naive T cells. All receptors derive from a human donor in good health. Some libraries in this study had Jurkat cell RNA spiked in.

The sample holds many counts of this clonotype. This chain connects TRBV13 to TRBJ1-4, with D possibly TRBD1 on 5 matching bases. Germline V gene lookup returns CDR1 PRHDT and CDR2 FYEKMQ (reference sequence). The CDR3 consists of 13 residues. V was cut by 3 bases and J by 8 bases, with 10 bases left in between. CDR3 protein: CASSLAREEKLFF. The CDR3 region has the DNA TGTGCCAGCAGCTTGGCCAGGGAAGAAAAACTGTTTTTT.

This clonotype was detected ten times or more. The chain links TRBV20-1 to TRBJ2-3; D may be TRBD1 (6 bases). The germline V gene has CDR1 DFQATT and CDR2 SNEGSKA (reference sequence). Trimming pared 1 base from V and 0 bases from J, leaving 17 bases between. This CDR3 contains 17 residues. CDR3 nucleotides: TGCAGTGCTAGAGGTCGAGTGGACAGCCGAAGCACAGATACGCAGTATTTT. Translation gives CSARGRVDSRSTDTQYF.

This clonotype has at least ten counts. V gene TRBV5-1 combines with J gene TRBJ2-7, with D tentatively TRBD2 (6 bases). Germline V gene lookup returns CDR1 SGHRS and CDR2 YFSETQ. CDR3 length: 13 residues. The ends were cut back, 4 bases at V and 7 bases at J, with 15 bases in the middle. The CDR3 loop is CASSGGTVLEQYF. DNA for the CDR3: TGCGCCAGCAGCGGGGGGACGGTTTTGGAGCAGTACTTC.

The rearrangement links TRBV19 to TRBJ1-1; D remains unclear. Germline lookup yields CDR1 LNHDA and CDR2 SQIVND (reference sequence). The V and J ends lost 3 bases and 5 bases respectively, with 10 bases between them. CDR3 length: 13 residues. In DNA, the CDR3 is TGTGCCAGTAGTATCGCTCTGGGGACTGAAGCTTTCTTT. Encoded protein: CASSIALGTEAFF.

This chain joins TRBV4-3 and TRBJ1-1; D might be TRBD1 (5 bases). With 7 bases removed from V and 0 bases from J, the gap between germline ends came to 18 bases. Germline CDR1 and CDR2: LGHNA and YSLEER. The CDR3 is 16 residues long. The CDR3 nucleotides read TGCGCCAGCAACGAGAACCCCTTGGGGCTGAACACTGAAGCTTTCTTT. This gives the protein CASNENPLGLNTEAFF.

This clonotype has ten or more counts. The chain has TRBV9 and TRBJ2-3, with D hard to call. The germline V gene has CDR1 SGDLS and CDR2 YYNGEE. This CDR3 is built from 14 residues. With 3 bases removed from V and 6 bases from J, the gap between germline ends came to 14 bases. The DNA of the CDR3 is TGTGCCAGCAGCGCCAGCAGGAGTGCGGATACGCAGTATTTT. It is translated as CASSASRSADTQYF.

The chain has TRBV9 and TRBJ2-1; D may match TRBD1 or TRBD2 (5 bases each). Looked up from germline, CDR1 is SGDLS and CDR2 is YYNGEE. The V and J ends lost 4 bases and 8 bases respectively, with 25 bases between them. The CDR3 is made up of 17 amino acids. The CDR3: CASSPTLPGAPRDEQFF. CDR3 DNA sequence: TGTGCCAGCAGCCCCACCCTGCCCGGGGCTCCAAGGGATGAGCAGTTCTTC.

Notes on this clonotype: One base away lies a much larger clone, so this may be a sequencing read error. The genes are TRBV5-4 and TRBJ2-2, with 10 nucleotides matching TRBD2. Germline V gives CDR1 SGHNT, CDR2 YYREEE (reference sequence). CDR3 length: 14 residues. V lost 4 bases to trimming and J lost 7 bases; unmatched junction nucleotides: 4. The DNA for the CDR3 is TGTGCCAGCAGCCGCCCTAGCGGGAGCGGGGAGCTGTTTTTT. Its translation: CASSRPSGSGELFF. Full variable domain (rest looked up from reference TRBV5-4 and TRBJ2-2): ETGVTQSPTHLIKTRGQQVTLRCSSQSGHNTVSWYQQALGQGPQFIFQYYREEENGRGNFPPRFSGLQFPNYSSELNVNALELDDSALYLCASSRPSGSGELFFGEGSRLTVL.

This clonotype was seen only once. V usage is TRBV5-1 and J usage is TRBJ1-1, with D unresolved. Germline loops: CDR1 SGHRS, CDR2 YFSETQ. The V end lost 0 bases, the J end lost 6 bases, and 12 bases lay between the germline ends. The CDR3 length is 14 residues. In DNA form, the CDR3 reads TGCGCCAGCAGCTTGGTCGGAGGGCTAGCTGAAGCTTTCTTT. Amino acids: CASSLVGGLAEAFF. The full variable domain, its missing parts supplied by reference TRBV5-1 and TRBJ1-1, is KAGVTQTPRYLIKTRGQQVTLSCSPISGHRSVSWYQQTPGQGLQFLFEYFSETQRNKGNFPGRFSGRQFSNSRSEMNVSTLELGDSALYLCASSLVGGLAEAFFGQGTRLTVV.

With regard to this clonotype: It may be a read error: a sequence one base away is much more abundant. V and J are TRBV19 and TRBJ2-1; TRBD2 matches 8 bases. Germline CDR1 is LNHDA and CDR2 is SQIVND (reference sequence). V lost 6 bases, J lost 3 bases, and 7 bases stayed unmatched. This CDR3 region has 15 residues. The CDR3 DNA is TGTGCCAGTAGACAAGCGGGGGAGTTCTACAATGAGCAGTTCTTC. Encoded protein: CASRQAGEFYNEQFF.

This clonotype was recorded at least ten times. The chain links TRBV6-2 or TRBV6-3 to TRBJ1-5; 9 bases fit TRBD1. The junction had 10 bases not matched to a gene; V was cut back by 10 bases and J by 6 bases. From germline, CDR1 is MNHEY and CDR2 SVGEGT. The CDR3 is made up of 14 amino acids. Here the CDR3 reads CATTGTGLGQPQHF. In DNA form, the CDR3 reads TGTGCCACCACCGGGACAGGGTTAGGTCAGCCCCAGCATTTT.

This clonotype has a handful of counts. The chain has TRBV5-6 and TRBJ2-7; 10 positions agree with TRBD1. CDR3 length: 15 amino acids. Germline V gene sequence: CDR1 SGHDT, CDR2 YYEEEE. The V and J ends lost 4 bases and 5 bases, in that order; junction bases with no gene match: 9. The CDR3 sequence is CASSPAGTGVHEQYF. The CDR3 DNA is TGTGCCAGCAGCCCCGCTGGGACAGGGGTACACGAGCAGTACTTC.

This clonotype was seen many times. This rearrangement joins TRBV30 to TRBJ2-7, with TRBD1 as a possible D gene (6 bases). The V end was cut by 3 bases, the J end by 3 bases, with 12 bases between. Germline loops: CDR1 GTSNPN, CDR2 SVGIG (reference sequence). The CDR3 spans 13 residues. In nucleotides, the CDR3 is TGTGCCTGGAGCGGTGGGGGCGGCTACGAGCAGTACTTC. It codes for CAWSGGGGYEQYF.

At least ten counts were recorded for this clonotype. CDR3 loop: CASSQDTEISSYEQYF. CDR3 sequence (DNA): TGCGCCAGCAGCCAAGATACGGAGATTAGCTCCTACGAGCAGTACTTC. The chain couples TRBV4-3 to TRBJ2-7; D gene uncertain. V lost 0 bases and J lost 0, with 12 bases in between. Germline CDR1 and CDR2: LGHNA and YSLEER. This CDR3 contains 16 residues.

This clonotype was observed many times. The chain couples TRBV5-6 to TRBJ2-6; D is ambiguous. Germline V gives CDR1 SGHDT, CDR2 YYEEEE. The CDR3 totals 16 residues. The ends were cut back, 0 bases at V and 0 bases at J, with 7 bases in the middle. The CDR3 loop reads CASSLELISGANVLTF. For the CDR3, the DNA is TGTGCCAGCAGCTTGGAGCTGATCTCTGGGGCCAACGTCCTGACTTTC. Using reference TRBV5-6 and TRBJ2-6 for the parts outside the CDR3, the full variable domain is DAGVTQSPTHLIKTRGQQVTLRCSPKSGHDTVSWYQQALGQGPQFIFQYYEEEERQRGNFPDRFSGHQFPNYSSELNVNALLLGDSALYLCASSLELISGANVLTFGAGSRLTVL.

This clonotype was found many times. The chain has TRBV7-6 and TRBJ2-1; D unclear. The V end was cut by 2 bases, the J end by 5 bases, with 19 bases between. Germline CDR1 and CDR2: SGHVS and FNYEAQ. The CDR3 has 17 residues. The CDR3 sequence: CASSLSPLLGPNNEQFF. The CDR3, as DNA: TGTGCCAGCAGCTTAAGTCCCCTACTGGGCCCCAACAATGAGCAGTTCTTC. Full variable domain (rest looked up from reference TRBV7-6 and TRBJ2-1): GAGVSQSPRYKVTKRGQDVALRCDPISGHVSLYWYRQALGQGPEFLTYFNYEAQQDKSGLPNDRFSAERPEGSISTLTIQRTEQRDSAMYRCASSLSPLLGPNNEQFFGPGTRLTVL.

This clonotype was recorded at least ten times. CDR3 bases: TGTGCCAGCAGCCGTACCCCTAGCGGGAGGTGGGATGGGGAGCAGTACTTC. This translates into CASSRTPSGRWDGEQYF. The chain employs TRBV5-5 and TRBJ2-7, with 11 bases fitting TRBD2. Germline CDR1 is SGHKS and CDR2 is YYEKEE (reference sequence). This CDR3 comprises 17 residues. Unmatched junction bases numbered 16, after V lost 4 bases and J lost 7 bases. The full variable domain, in which reference TRBV5-5 and TRBJ2-7 provide the parts outside the CDR3, is DAGVTQSPTHLIKTRGQQVTLRCSPISGHKSVSWYQQVLGQGPQFIFQYYEKEERGRGNFPDRFSARQFPNYSSELNVNALLLGDSALYLCASSRTPSGRWDGEQYFGPGTRLTVT.

This clonotype showed up many times. This sequence joins TRBV14 and TRBJ2-5, with a possible D match to TRBD1 (6 bases). Germline lookup yields CDR1 SGHDN and CDR2 FVKESK. The CDR3 is made up of 19 amino acids. V dropped 0 bases and J dropped 5 bases, with 25 bases sitting between them. CDR3: CASSQDAHRQGLMKETQYF. In nucleotides, the CDR3 is TGTGCCAGCAGCCAAGATGCCCATCGGCAGGGGTTAATGAAGGAGACCCAGTACTTC.

This chain links TRBV6-6 with TRBJ2-7; 7 bases align to TRBD1. The germline gives CDR1 MNHNY, CDR2 SVGAGI (reference sequence). The CDR3 runs 14 residues. Germline trimming cut 2 bases from V and 1 base from J; bases unmatched to any gene: 2. CDR3 in amino acids: CASSYPGQSYEQYF. The CDR3 DNA sequence: TGTGCCAGCAGTTACCCGGGACAGTCCTACGAGCAGTACTTC.

Ten or more counts support this clonotype. J is TRBJ1-1 and V is TRBV12-3 or TRBV12-4, with TRBD1 matching over 9 bases. This CDR3 comprises 14 residues. The junction had 3 bases not matched to a gene; V was cut back by 5 bases and J by 2 bases. The CDR3 loop is CASSPGQGNTEAFF. CDR3 in DNA: TGTGCCAGCAGTCCGGGACAGGGAAACACTGAAGCTTTCTTT.

Details on this clonotype: It may be a read error: a sequence one base away is much more abundant. The CDR3 reads CATRGSLGELFF. In DNA, the CDR3 is TGTGCCACCAGGGGGAGTCTGGGGGAGCTGTTTTTT. V usage is TRBV5-3 and J usage is TRBJ2-2; 7 bases match TRBD1. TRBV5-3 is classed as an ORF, of uncertain function. CDR3 length equals 12 residues. V lost 9 bases to trimming and J lost 8 bases; unmatched junction nucleotides: 7.

Points on this clonotype: A much larger clone is a single base away; this may be a read error. For the CDR3, the DNA is TGCGCCAGCAGCCAAGGTATACTATATGGCTACACCTTC. Its protein is CASSQGILYGYTF. This rearrangement joins TRBV4-3 to TRBJ1-2; D ambiguous. From germline, CDR1 is LGHNA and CDR2 YSLEER. With 1 base removed from V and 5 bases from J, the gap between germline ends came to 8 bases. This CDR3 has 13 amino acids.

This clonotype was detected many times. The chain recombines TRBV27 with TRBJ2-5; 12 bases agree with TRBD1. CDR1 and CDR2 from the germline V gene are MNHEY and SMNVEV (reference sequence). This CDR3 is built from 18 residues. With V trimmed by 5 bases and J by 0 bases, 10 bases remained unmatched. In DNA form, the CDR3 reads TGTGCCAGCAGTGCAGGGACAGGGGGCCCTTCGTACCAAGAGACCCAGTACTTC. Amino acids: CASSAGTGGPSYQETQYF.

This clonotype was observed many times. The rearrangement uses TRBV2 and TRBJ1-1; no clear D gene. CDR1 is SNHLY, CDR2 FYNNEI, per germline. V was cut by 7 bases and J by 0 bases, with 6 bases left in between. This CDR3 has 12 amino acids. The CDR3 region is CASKGLNTEAFF. CDR3 coding DNA: TGTGCCAGCAAAGGACTGAACACTGAAGCTTTCTTT.